This is a list of T cell receptor beta chains from one sample in a study of regulatory T cells in long-lasting Graves disease. MiXCR, run by TCRdb on the multiplex PCR reads, gives a single entry per CDR3 protein. The sample consists of some 400,000 distinct CDR3 sequences, 15% of them appearing once. These data are also associated with another study on T cells in Graves' hyperthyroidism and ophthalmopathy.

Sample: peripheral blood mononuclear cells (PBMCs), taken at new diagnosis, from a patient treated with antithyroid drugs. The receptors come from a woman between 25 and 40 years old with Graves disease. Each CDR3 is given with its conserved first and last residue. The order of the fields is D gene, J gene, V gene, clone size, CDR3 DNA, CDR3 protein. The D gene is left open where the match is weak. Clone size appears in some rows only: once, few, many, or a class for an expanded clone.

D: .; J: TRBJ2-7; V: TRBV2; size: .; DNA: TGTGCCAGCAGTAGAGGGGAACGTGTCGAGCAGTACTTC; CDR3: CASSRGERVEQYF
D: .; J: TRBJ2-2; V: TRBV7-6; size: few; DNA: TGTGCCAGCAGCTTACCGACCCCCGGGGGAACCGGGGAGCTGTTTTTT; CDR3: CASSLPTPGGTGELFF
D: TRBD2; J: TRBJ2-3; V: TRBV4-1; size: many; DNA: TGCGCCAGCAGCCAATGGGGGCAAGCGGGAGGTTCCACAGATACGCAGTATTTT; CDR3: CASSQWGQAGGSTDTQYF
D: .; J: TRBJ2-1; V: TRBV10-3; size: .; DNA: TGTGCCATCAGTGATGCTACACCGGGACTCTACAATGAGCAGTTCTTC; CDR3: CAISDATPGLYNEQFF
D: .; J: TRBJ2-6; V: TRBV28; size: .; DNA: TGTGCCAGCGGCCAGGAGGCCGCAAGCCCTGGGGCCAACGTCCTGACTTTC; CDR3: CASGQEAASPGANVLTF
D: TRBD1; J: TRBJ2-4; V: TRBV19; size: few; DNA: TGTGCCAGTAGTCCCGGGACAGGGAAGGTTGGCATTCAGTACTTC; CDR3: CASSPGTGKVGIQYF
D: .; J: TRBJ2-1; V: TRBV28; size: many; DNA: TGTGCCAGCAGTTTCCTGCATGAGCAGTTCTTC; CDR3: CASSFLHEQFF
D: .; J: TRBJ2-7; V: TRBV11-1; size: many; DNA: TGTGCCAGCAGCGACAGGTACGAGCAGTACTTC; CDR3: CASSDRYEQYF
D: .; J: TRBJ2-1; V: TRBV5-6; size: few; DNA: TGTGCCAGCAGCTTGGGCTCGGGACTTCCCCTATCCTACAATGAGCAGTTCTTC; CDR3: CASSLGSGLPLSYNEQFF
D: TRBD1; J: TRBJ2-5; V: TRBV7-8; size: many; DNA: TGTGCCAGCAGCATACGACAGGGGAAGGGAGAGACCCAGTACTTC; CDR3: CASSIRQGKGETQYF
D: .; J: TRBJ2-5; V: TRBV11-1; size: many; DNA: TGTGCCAGCAGCTTAGGTCCAGAGACCCAGTACTTC; CDR3: CASSLGPETQYF
D: .; J: TRBJ2-2; V: TRBV11-2; size: many; DNA: TGTGCCAGCAGCATCCTAGCGAGAGCCAACACCGGGGAGCTGTTTTTT; CDR3: CASSILARANTGELFF
D: .; J: TRBJ2-2; V: TRBV9; size: .; DNA: TGTGCCAGCAGCGTAGTGGAGCGAGGGGAGCTGTTTTTT; CDR3: CASSVVERGELFF
D: TRBD1; J: TRBJ1-4; V: TRBV12-3/TRBV12-4; size: .; DNA: TGTGCCAGCAGTCCGACAGGGGGCAGTGAAAAACTGTTTTTT; CDR3: CASSPTGGSEKLFF
D: .; J: TRBJ1-6; V: TRBV9; size: few; DNA: TGTGCCAGCAGCGCATCACAGGGCTTAGGGAGCTCCTATAATTCACCCCTCCACTTT; CDR3: CASSASQGLGSSYNSPLHF
D: .; J: TRBJ2-2; V: TRBV10-3; size: .; DNA: TGTGCCATCATGGGGGGCGCGAACACCGGGGAGCTGTTTTTT; CDR3: CAIMGGANTGELFF
D: .; J: TRBJ2-2; V: TRBV15; size: few; DNA: TGTGCCACCAGCAGAGATGCCATGGGCACCGGGGAGCTGTTTTTT; CDR3: CATSRDAMGTGELFF
D: .; J: TRBJ1-1; V: TRBV10-2; size: once; DNA: TGCACCAGCGCGCAGTCTGGAGGAGCTTTCTTT; CDR3: CTSAQSGGAFF
D: TRBD2; J: TRBJ2-3; V: TRBV9; size: many; DNA: TGTGCCAGCAGCCCCGGCCGAGCGGGAGAGGCAGATACGCAGTATTTT; CDR3: CASSPGRAGEADTQYF